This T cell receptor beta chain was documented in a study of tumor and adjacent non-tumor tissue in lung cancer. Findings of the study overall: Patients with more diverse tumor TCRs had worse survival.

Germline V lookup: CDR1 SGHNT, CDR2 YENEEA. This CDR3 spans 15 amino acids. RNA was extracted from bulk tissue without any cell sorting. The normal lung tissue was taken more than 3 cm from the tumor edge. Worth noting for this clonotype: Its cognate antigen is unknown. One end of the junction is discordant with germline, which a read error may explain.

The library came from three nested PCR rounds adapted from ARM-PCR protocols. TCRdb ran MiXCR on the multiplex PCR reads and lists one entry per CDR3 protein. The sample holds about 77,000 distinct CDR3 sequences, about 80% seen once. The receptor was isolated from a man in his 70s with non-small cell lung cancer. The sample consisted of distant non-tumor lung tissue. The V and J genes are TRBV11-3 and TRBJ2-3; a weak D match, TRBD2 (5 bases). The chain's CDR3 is CANTRREVSTDKQNF. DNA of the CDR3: TGTGCCAACACCCGTCGGGAAGTAAGCACAGATAAACAGAATTTT.